One sample yielded the 15 T cell receptor beta chains listed below, sequenced in a study of tumor-infiltrating lymphocytes in primary liver carcinoma. Making TCR beta cDNA involved around 510 ng total RNA and a constant-region primer. TCR beta libraries came from three nested multiplex PCR rounds using slightly modified ARM-PCR. In the first two PCR rounds, TRBV1-TRBV30 forward primers were paired with a C-beta reverse primer, and each round lasted about 9 cycles. MiXCR, run by TCRdb on the multiplex PCR reads, gives a single entry per CDR3 protein. This table holds some 95,000 distinct CDR3 sequences, 65% to 70% found once. The roughly 17-32 mg bulk tissue piece was not sorted before simultaneous RNA and DNA extraction. The sample was tumor-adjacent normal liver tissue. The receptors here all came from a man aged 40-55 years with primary liver carcinoma and hepatitis B virus infection.

The chain joins TRBV12-3 or TRBV12-4 to TRBJ1-5, with D tentatively TRBD1 (6 bases). V dropped 8 bases and J dropped 3 bases, with 23 bases sitting between them. This CDR3 is 17 amino acids long. The CDR3 loop reads CASGLARGGLDNQPQHF. The DNA of the CDR3 is TGTGCCAGCGGTCTAGCGCGGGGGGGGCTTGACAATCAGCCCCAGCATTTT.

The table lists this clonotype with a count of one. This sequence may be a read error, since a much larger clone differs from it by one base. This rearrangement joins TRBV7-8 to TRBJ2-2; D unresolved. There are 12 residues in the CDR3. Germline CDR1 reads SGHVS; CDR2 reads FQNEAQ. V was pared by 6 bases and J by 6 bases, with 8 bases between. CDR3 sequence (DNA): TGTGCCAGCAGATTACAAGCCGGGGAGCTGTTTTTT. It yields the protein CASRLQAGELFF.

This clonotype was seen many times. This chain connects TRBV29-1 to TRBJ1-1; TRBD1 aligns across 8 bases. The CDR3 is 13 residues long. J was trimmed by 4 bases and V by 5 bases; bases with no gene match: 6. Germline CDR1 SQVTM, CDR2 ANQGSEA. The CDR3 loop is CSVQDREATEAFF. The CDR3 DNA sequence: TGCAGCGTTCAGGACAGGGAAGCCACTGAAGCTTTCTTT.

This clonotype was seen a few times. This chain connects TRBV7-9 to TRBJ2-2; D is uncertain. This CDR3 comprises 13 residues. V lost 5 bases to trimming and J lost 8 bases, with 12 bases between them. The germline V gene encodes CDR1 SEHNR and CDR2 FQNEAQ (reference sequence). The CDR3 sequence is CASSNWGRGELFF. CDR3 bases: TGTGCCAGCAGCAACTGGGGAAGGGGGGAGCTGTTTTTT.

This clonotype was found many times. The V call is TRBV11-1, the J call TRBJ2-7; 7 bases map to TRBD1. Losses at the gene ends were 3 bases for V and 3 bases for J; bases not matched to a gene: 5. The CDR3 sequence is 14 residues long. Germline V gives CDR1 SGHAT, CDR2 FQDESV (reference sequence). This CDR3 is CASSFGTVGYEQYF. In nucleotides, the CDR3 is TGTGCCAGCAGCTTTGGGACAGTTGGCTACGAGCAGTACTTC. Full variable domain (remainder filled in from reference TRBV11-1 and TRBJ2-7): EAEVAQSPRYKITEKSQAVAFWCDPISGHATLYWYRQILGQGPELLVQFQDESVVDDSQLPKDRFSAERLKGVDSTLKIQPAELGDSAMYLCASSFGTVGYEQYFGPGTRLTVT.

As to this clonotype: It may be a read error: a sequence one base away is much more abundant. V usage is TRBV11-3 and J usage is TRBJ2-1; TRBD1 matches 8 bases. Germline V gene lookup returns CDR1 SGHNT and CDR2 YENEEA. The CDR3 spans 14 residues. The CDR3 here is CANSSTGQGNEQFF. For the CDR3, the DNA is TGTGCCAACAGCTCAACCGGACAGGGCAATGAGCAGTTCTTC.

This clonotype was observed at least ten times. The V and J genes are TRBV6-5 and TRBJ2-1; the D is unclear. CDR3 length: 13 residues. From germline, CDR1 is MNHEY and CDR2 SVGAGI. V dropped 7 bases and J dropped 5 bases, with 12 bases sitting between them. The CDR3 sequence: CASTPVGNNEQFF. DNA of the CDR3: TGTGCCAGCACCCCGGTGGGTAACAATGAGCAGTTCTTC.

This clonotype appeared once. Germline is not matched at one junction end, which may reflect a read error. This chain links TRBV28 with TRBJ1-5; D unclear. CDR1 is MDHEN and CDR2 is SYDVKM in the germline V gene. The CDR3 contains 14 residues. The CDR3 DNA is TGTGCCAGTTTGGGTAACGAGGGCAATCAGTCCCAGCATTTT. Protein: CASLGNEGNQSQHF. The variable domain in full, with the rest retrieved from reference TRBV28 and TRBJ1-5, is DVKVTQSSRYLVKRTGEKVFLECVQDMDHENMFWYRQDPGLGLRLIYFSYDVKMKEKGDIPEGYSVSREKKERFSLILESASTNQTSMYLCASLGNEGNQSQHFGDGTRLSIL.

Note on this clonotype: Likely a read error: the CDR3 ends without its conserved phenylalanine or tryptophan. V usage is TRBV10-3 and J usage is TRBJ2-7, with 7 nucleotides matching TRBD2. Germline CDR1 reads ENHRY; CDR2 reads SYGVKD. The CDR3 contains 14 residues. The CDR3 bases are TGTACCATCAGTGAGCGGGGAGAAGAGGACGAGCAGTACATC. Protein sequence: CTISERGEEDEQYI.

Note on this clonotype: The missing conserved phenylalanine or tryptophan at the end of this CDR3 makes a read error likely. The DNA is omitted, as the CDR3 cannot be located on it reliably, and the CDR3 follows TCRdb's listing. V and J are TRBV6-5 and TRBJ1-6; the D call of TRBD1 is as the table states it, not checked on the DNA. Per germline, CDR1 MNHEY and CDR2 SVGAGI. The CDR3 is 14 amino acids long, termini counted. CDR3 residues: CASRGGGRNSPLHS.

Regarding this clonotype: A read error may be the cause here, since a much bigger clone is one base away. The V call is TRBV29-1, the J call TRBJ2-1; TRBD2 is a possible D gene (6 bases). This CDR3 comprises 10 residues. The germline V gene has CDR1 SQVTM and CDR2 ANQGSEA. The CDR3: CNVGDLEQFF. For the CDR3, the DNA is TGCAACGTGGGGGACTTAGAGCAGTTCTTC.

To note about this clonotype: Likely a read error: the CDR3 ends without its conserved phenylalanine or tryptophan. The rearrangement links TRBV29-1 to TRBJ2-5; D possibly corresponds to TRBD2 (6 bases). Per germline, CDR1 SQVTM and CDR2 ANQGSEA. This CDR3 spans 13 amino acids. CDR3 protein: CSLEGLNKETQYL. The CDR3 DNA reads TGCAGCCTTGAGGGACTTAACAAGGAGACCCAGTACTTA.

To note about this clonotype: This sequence may be a read error, since a much larger clone differs from it by one base. The CDR3 carries no conserved terminal phenylalanine or tryptophan, so it likely arises from a read error. The rearrangement links TRBV5-6 to TRBJ2-6; 11 positions match TRBD2. The V gene end was trimmed by 2 bases and the J gene end by 1 base; junction bases not matched to a gene: 5. This CDR3 is 18 amino acids long. Looked up from germline, CDR1 is SGHDT and CDR2 is YYEEEE. In DNA form, the CDR3 reads TGTGCCAGCAGCTTTCTTCCTAGCGGGAGGTCTGGGGCCAACGTCCTGACTCTC. It translates to CASSFLPSGRSGANVLTL.

For this clonotype: A much more abundant neighbour one base away suggests this may be a read error. This chain uses TRBV6-6 with TRBJ2-7; TRBD2 matches at 7 bases. Germline V gene data show CDR1 as MNHNY and CDR2 as SVGAGI (reference sequence). There are 15 residues in the CDR3. In DNA, the CDR3 is TGTGCCAGCAGTTACGTAGCGGGCCGCTCCAACGAGCAGTACTTC. It is translated as CASSYVAGRSNEQYF.

This chain links TRBV9 with TRBJ2-1, with D hard to call. Trimming removed 0 bases from V and 0 bases from J, with 10 bases in between. Germline CDR1 and CDR2: SGDLS and YYNGEE. The CDR3 covers 16 residues. CDR3 loop: CASSVDSRVSYNEQFF. The CDR3 bases are TGTGCCAGCAGCGTAGATTCCAGAGTCTCCTACAATGAGCAGTTCTTC.